What follows describes a single T cell receptor (beta chain). Relative to the germline gene, one junction end is altered; a read error may explain this. The record originates from a study of tumor-infiltrating lymphocytes in primary liver carcinoma. Study at large: Tumor stage was T1-T3 N0M0, and tumor size was roughly 4 to 10 cm across.

TCR beta cDNA was reverse-transcribed from around 0.55 ug of total RNA. The reaction used a constant-region primer and ProtoScript II reverse transcriptase. ARM-PCR, slightly modified, supplied the TCR beta libraries through three nested multiplex PCR rounds. PCR rounds one and two used TRBV1-TRBV30 forward primers with a C-beta reverse primer for around 9 cycles each. TCRdb re-derived calls from the multiplex PCR reads in MiXCR, one entry per CDR3 protein. The sample holds 120,000 or so distinct CDR3 sequences, about 59% seen once. The tissue used was unsorted bulk material of about 19-34 mg. RNA and DNA were co-extracted from it with the AllPrep DNA/RNA mini kit. Tumor samples each held over 90% viable tumor cells. The CDR3 is 17 residues long. Germline V gene lookup returns CDR1 SGHAT and CDR2 FQNNGV.

The chain uses TRBV11-2 and TRBJ2-3; the D is unclear. This TCR was recovered from a woman in her sixties with primary liver carcinoma and hepatitis B virus infection. The sample taken for sequencing was liver tumor tissue from sampling region 1. Noted subset: tumor region T1, superior pole. The CDR3 coding sequence is TGCGCCAGCAGCTTAGGGATTCGTAGGGAAGGCACAGATATGCAGTATTTT. Its translation is CASSLGIRREGTDMQYF. The full variable domain, in which reference TRBV11-2 and TRBJ2-3 provide the parts outside the CDR3, is EAGVAQSPRYKIIEKRQSVAFWCNPISGHATLYWYQQILGQGPKLLIQFQNNGVVDDSQLPKDRFSAERLKGVDSTLKIQPAKLEDSAVYLCASSLGIRREGTDMQYFGPGTRLTVL.